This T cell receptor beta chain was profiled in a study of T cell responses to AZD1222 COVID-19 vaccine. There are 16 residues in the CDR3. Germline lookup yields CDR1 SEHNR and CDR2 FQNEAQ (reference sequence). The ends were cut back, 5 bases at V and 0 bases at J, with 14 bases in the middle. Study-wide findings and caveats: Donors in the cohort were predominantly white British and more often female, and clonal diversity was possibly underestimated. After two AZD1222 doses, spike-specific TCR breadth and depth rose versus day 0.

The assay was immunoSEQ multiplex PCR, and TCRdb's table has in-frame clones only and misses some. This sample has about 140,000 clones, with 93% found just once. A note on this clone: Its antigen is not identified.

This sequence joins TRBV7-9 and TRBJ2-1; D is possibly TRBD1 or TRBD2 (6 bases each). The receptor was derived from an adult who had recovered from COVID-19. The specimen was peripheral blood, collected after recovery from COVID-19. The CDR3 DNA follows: TGTGCCAGCAGCCCCGGAGGGGGGAGCTCCTACAATGAGCAGTTCTTC. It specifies CASSPGGGSSYNEQFF.